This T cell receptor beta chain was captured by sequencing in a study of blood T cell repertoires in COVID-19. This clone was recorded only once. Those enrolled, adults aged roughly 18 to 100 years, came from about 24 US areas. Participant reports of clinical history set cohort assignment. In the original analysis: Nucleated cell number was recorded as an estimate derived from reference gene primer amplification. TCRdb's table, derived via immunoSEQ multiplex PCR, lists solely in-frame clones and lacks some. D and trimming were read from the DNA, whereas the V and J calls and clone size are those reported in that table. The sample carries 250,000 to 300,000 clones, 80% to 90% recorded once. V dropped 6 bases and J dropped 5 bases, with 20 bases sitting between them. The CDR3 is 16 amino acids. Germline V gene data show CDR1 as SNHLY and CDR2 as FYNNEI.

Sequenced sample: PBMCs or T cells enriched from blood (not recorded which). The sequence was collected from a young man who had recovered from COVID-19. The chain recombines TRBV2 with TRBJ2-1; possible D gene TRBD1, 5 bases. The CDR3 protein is CASSRPGQSLDNEQFF. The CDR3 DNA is TGTGCCAGCAGCCGCCCCGGACAATCCTTGGACAATGAGCAGTTCTTC.